This is a list of T cell receptor beta chains from one sample in a study of T cell responses to AZD1222 COVID-19 vaccine. Repertoires were generated with immunoSEQ multiplex PCR, while TCRdb's copy carries only in-frame clones and drops some. This sample yields fewer than 150,000 clones, of which about 93% are seen a single time; approximately 5.1% belongs to the top ten. The sample in question was peripheral blood, obtained 28 days after the second AZD1222 dose. The origin of the receptors is an adult who received the AZD1222 COVID-19 vaccine. The CDR3 runs from the conserved cysteine through the conserved F or W. A D gene is named only where the DNA matches it firmly. Not every row has a clone size; where given, it reads once, few, many or a size class.

d_call: -; v_call: TRBV6-2/TRBV6-3; j_call: TRBJ1-2; clone_size: -; cdr3_aa: CASSYLFGGDGYTF; cdr3_nt: TGTGCCAGCAGTTACCTTTTCGGCGGGGATGGCTACACCTTC
d_call: -; v_call: TRBV18; j_call: TRBJ2-3; clone_size: once; cdr3_aa: CASSPSAGRIDTQYF; cdr3_nt: TGTGCCAGCTCACCGTCTGCGGGGCGGATAGATACGCAGTATTTT
d_call: TRBD1; v_call: TRBV7-2; j_call: TRBJ2-7; clone_size: -; cdr3_aa: CASSLAPRQGYEQYF; cdr3_nt: TGTGCCAGCAGCTTAGCGCCAAGACAGGGCTACGAGCAGTACTTC
d_call: -; v_call: TRBV5-4; j_call: TRBJ1-2; clone_size: -; cdr3_aa: CASSLAGGNYGYTF; cdr3_nt: TGTGCCAGCAGCTTGGCCGGGGGAAACTATGGCTACACCTTC
d_call: TRBD1; v_call: TRBV6-5; j_call: TRBJ2-7; clone_size: -; cdr3_aa: CASSSGTGPYEQYF; cdr3_nt: TGTGCCAGCAGTTCTGGGACAGGTCCCTACGAGCAGTACTTC
d_call: -; v_call: TRBV27; j_call: TRBJ1-2; clone_size: -; cdr3_aa: CASSLGLGIGYTF; cdr3_nt: TGTGCCAGCAGTTTAGGATTAGGGATAGGCTACACCTTC
d_call: -; v_call: TRBV7-9; j_call: TRBJ1-1; clone_size: -; cdr3_aa: CASSSVGGISEAFF; cdr3_nt: TGTGCCAGCAGCTCAGTCGGGGGCATCAGTGAAGCTTTCTTT
d_call: -; v_call: TRBV29-1; j_call: TRBJ1-2; clone_size: -; cdr3_aa: CSVIGGPDILNYGYTF; cdr3_nt: TGCAGCGTGATCGGAGGTCCGGACATCCTAAACTATGGCTACACCTTC
d_call: -; v_call: TRBV7-3; j_call: TRBJ1-3; clone_size: -; cdr3_aa: CASSLIPGSGNTIYF; cdr3_nt: TGTGCCAGCAGCTTAATCCCAGGATCTGGAAACACCATATATTTT
d_call: -; v_call: TRBV5-4; j_call: TRBJ1-1; clone_size: -; cdr3_aa: CASSAPAENTEAFF; cdr3_nt: TGTGCCAGCAGCGCTCCGGCCGAGAACACTGAAGCTTTCTTT
d_call: TRBD2; v_call: TRBV4-1; j_call: TRBJ2-7; clone_size: once; cdr3_aa: CASSQGLADEQYF; cdr3_nt: TGCGCCAGCAGCCAAGGACTAGCCGACGAGCAGTACTTC
d_call: TRBD1; v_call: TRBV9; j_call: TRBJ1-6; clone_size: -; cdr3_aa: CASSVTGVLESPLHF; cdr3_nt: TGTGCCAGCAGCGTGACAGGGGTGCTGGAGTCACCCCTCCACTTT
d_call: -; v_call: TRBV10-2; j_call: TRBJ2-7; clone_size: -; cdr3_aa: CASSDITYEQYF; cdr3_nt: TGCGCCAGCAGTGACATAACCTACGAGCAGTACTTC
d_call: TRBD1; v_call: TRBV6-2/TRBV6-3; j_call: TRBJ1-6; clone_size: -; cdr3_aa: CASSSEGAEASPLHF; cdr3_nt: TGTGCCAGCAGTTCCGAGGGGGCGGAAGCTTCACCCCTCCACTTT
d_call: TRBD1; v_call: TRBV2; j_call: TRBJ1-2; clone_size: -; cdr3_aa: CASSVPRQGGNYGYTF; cdr3_nt: TGTGCCAGCAGTGTTCCCAGACAGGGAGGGAACTATGGCTACACCTTC
d_call: -; v_call: TRBV6-5; j_call: TRBJ2-2; clone_size: -; cdr3_aa: CASSYSGPGSGELFF; cdr3_nt: TGTGCCAGCAGTTACTCGGGCCCTGGGAGCGGGGAGCTGTTTTTT
d_call: -; v_call: TRBV6-5; j_call: TRBJ1-1; clone_size: -; cdr3_aa: CASRIEAYTEAFF; cdr3_nt: TGTGCCAGCAGAATCGAAGCGTACACTGAAGCTTTCTTT
d_call: -; v_call: TRBV11-3; j_call: TRBJ1-1; clone_size: -; cdr3_aa: CASSLGGSAEAFF; cdr3_nt: TGTGCCAGCAGCTTGGGGGGGTCAGCTGAAGCTTTCTTT
d_call: TRBD1; v_call: TRBV12-3/TRBV12-4; j_call: TRBJ1-5; clone_size: -; cdr3_aa: CASRGQTNQPQHF; cdr3_nt: TGTGCCAGCAGGGGACAGACTAATCAGCCCCAGCATTTT
d_call: TRBD1; v_call: TRBV6-1; j_call: TRBJ1-5; clone_size: -; cdr3_aa: CASSELGQGMYSNQPQHF; cdr3_nt: TGTGCCAGCAGTGAATTAGGACAGGGCATGTATAGCAATCAGCCCCAGCATTTT
d_call: -; v_call: TRBV12-3/TRBV12-4; j_call: TRBJ1-6; clone_size: few; cdr3_aa: CASSLAGSPLHF; cdr3_nt: TGTGCCAGCAGTTTAGCGGGCTCACCCCTCCACTTT
d_call: TRBD1; v_call: TRBV7-6; j_call: TRBJ2-1; clone_size: -; cdr3_aa: CASSLRDRPYNEQFF; cdr3_nt: TGTGCCAGCAGCTTGAGGGACAGACCGTACAATGAGCAGTTCTTC
d_call: -; v_call: TRBV3-1/TRBV3-2; j_call: TRBJ1-1; clone_size: once; cdr3_aa: CASSQTDRGLNTEAFF; cdr3_nt: TGTGCCAGCAGCCAGACGGACAGAGGCTTGAACACTGAAGCTTTCTTT
d_call: TRBD1; v_call: TRBV19; j_call: TRBJ1-4; clone_size: -; cdr3_aa: CASSVTGGDEKLFF; cdr3_nt: TGTGCCAGTAGTGTGACAGGGGGGGATGAAAAACTGTTTTTT
d_call: -; v_call: TRBV30; j_call: TRBJ1-1; clone_size: -; cdr3_aa: CAWIHLNTEAFF; cdr3_nt: TGTGCCTGGATACACCTGAACACTGAAGCTTTCTTT
d_call: -; v_call: TRBV2; j_call: TRBJ1-2; clone_size: -; cdr3_aa: CASSDRGTAYGYTF; cdr3_nt: TGTGCCAGCAGTGACCGTGGGACGGCCTATGGCTACACCTTC
d_call: -; v_call: TRBV6-5; j_call: TRBJ1-2; clone_size: -; cdr3_aa: CASSSTTKTGKGYTF; cdr3_nt: TGTGCCAGCAGTTCCACCACAAAAACAGGGAAAGGCTACACCTTC
d_call: -; v_call: TRBV6-1; j_call: TRBJ1-5; clone_size: -; cdr3_aa: CASSGAGVSDNQPQHF; cdr3_nt: TGTGCCAGCAGTGGGGCAGGGGTTTCTGATAATCAGCCCCAGCATTTT
d_call: -; v_call: TRBV9; j_call: TRBJ1-1; clone_size: -; cdr3_aa: CASSLQEGAEAFF; cdr3_nt: TGTGCCAGCAGCTTACAGGAAGGGGCTGAAGCTTTCTTT
d_call: -; v_call: TRBV6-5; j_call: TRBJ1-2; clone_size: -; cdr3_aa: CASSSRRRDYYGYTF; cdr3_nt: TGTGCCAGCAGTTCCCGCAGACGGGATTACTATGGCTACACCTTC
d_call: TRBD1; v_call: TRBV5-4; j_call: TRBJ1-2; clone_size: -; cdr3_aa: CASSLGTDRYYGYTF; cdr3_nt: TGTGCCAGCAGCTTGGGTACGGACAGGTATTATGGCTACACCTTC
d_call: -; v_call: TRBV7-9; j_call: TRBJ1-5; clone_size: -; cdr3_aa: CASSLGGRYNQPQHF; cdr3_nt: TGTGCCAGCAGCTTAGGGGGCAGGTACAATCAGCCCCAGCATTTT
d_call: -; v_call: TRBV7-3; j_call: TRBJ1-1; clone_size: -; cdr3_aa: CASSNDRNTEAFF; cdr3_nt: TGTGCCAGCAGCAACGACAGGAACACTGAAGCTTTCTTT
d_call: -; v_call: TRBV7-2; j_call: TRBJ1-1; clone_size: -; cdr3_aa: CASSQTLGGYTEAFF; cdr3_nt: TGTGCCAGCAGCCAAACATTAGGAGGGTACACTGAAGCTTTCTTT
d_call: -; v_call: TRBV4-1; j_call: TRBJ1-5; clone_size: -; cdr3_aa: CASSPPDKGGNQPQHF; cdr3_nt: TGCGCCAGCAGCCCCCCGGACAAGGGTGGAAATCAGCCCCAGCATTTT
d_call: -; v_call: TRBV5-1; j_call: TRBJ1-3; clone_size: -; cdr3_aa: CASSLTGTGNTIYF; cdr3_nt: TGCGCCAGCAGCTTAACAGGGACTGGAAACACCATATATTTT
d_call: TRBD1; v_call: TRBV12-5; j_call: TRBJ1-6; clone_size: -; cdr3_aa: CASGQWTGGGNSPLHF; cdr3_nt: TGTGCTAGTGGCCAATGGACAGGGGGCGGTAATTCACCCCTCCACTTT
d_call: TRBD1; v_call: TRBV5-1; j_call: TRBJ1-1; clone_size: -; cdr3_aa: CASSLGDSMNTEAFF; cdr3_nt: TGCGCCAGCAGCTTGGGGGACAGCATGAACACTGAAGCTTTCTTT
d_call: TRBD1; v_call: TRBV5-1; j_call: TRBJ2-5; clone_size: -; cdr3_aa: CASSLADRGGQETQYF; cdr3_nt: TGCGCCAGCAGCTTGGCCGACAGGGGCGGCCAAGAGACCCAGTACTTC
d_call: -; v_call: TRBV5-6; j_call: TRBJ2-1; clone_size: -; cdr3_aa: CASSPLGGLGDNEQFF; cdr3_nt: TGTGCCAGCAGCCCGCTTGGGGGACTCGGTGACAATGAGCAGTTCTTC